Following are 26 T cell receptor beta chains from one sample sequenced in a study of T cells after somatic rescue of genetic block. Using immunoSEQ multiplex PCR, the repertoire was profiled, and TCRdb retains in-frame clones only, with some absent. In the table there are roughly 70,000 clones, 90% to 95% of which are singletons. Input material: peripheral blood mononuclear cells (PBMCs). The origin of the receptors is a man in his forties.

The CDR3 DNA sequence: TGTGCCAGCTCACCAGGCGGCACCGGGGAGCTGTTTTTT. Encoded protein: CASSPGGTGELFF. The V and J genes are TRBV18 and TRBJ2-2; D gene uncertain. With 2 bases removed from V and 4 bases from J, the gap between germline ends came to 5 bases. CDR1 is KGHSH and CDR2 is LQKENI in the germline V gene. The CDR3 runs 13 residues. The variable domain in full, with the rest retrieved from reference TRBV18 and TRBJ2-2, is NAGVMQNPRHLVRRRGQEARLRCSPMKGHSHVYWYRQLPEEGLKFMVYLQKENIIDESGMPKERFSAEFPKEGPSILRIQQVVRGDSAAYFCASSPGGTGELFFGEGSRLTVL.

The rearrangement joins TRBV7-9 to TRBJ1-3; D ambiguous. This CDR3 spans 14 amino acids. With 2 bases removed from V and 3 bases from J, the gap between germline ends came to 8 bases. Germline CDR1 and CDR2: SEHNR and FQNEAQ (reference sequence). CDR3 protein: CASSLPNSGNTIYF. The CDR3, as DNA: TGTGCCAGCAGCTTACCCAACAGTGGAAACACCATATATTTT.

J is TRBJ2-1 and V is TRBV5-5, with 8 positions matching TRBD1. V was pared by 1 base and J by 4 bases, with 7 bases of the junction left unmatched. Germline V gives CDR1 SGHKS, CDR2 YYEKEE (reference sequence). The CDR3 runs to 16 residues. The CDR3 DNA reads TGTGCCAGCAGCTTGATGGGGACAGGAGGTTACAATGAGCAGTTCTTC. This encodes CASSLMGTGGYNEQFF.

A few counts support this clone. The chain carries TRBV28 and TRBJ1-5, with D uncertain. Per germline, CDR1 MDHEN and CDR2 SYDVKM. Trimming removed 8 bases at V and 2 bases at J, with 7 bases between. This CDR3 has 12 residues. In DNA, the CDR3 is TGTGCCAGCTACCCTGGCAATCAGCCCCAGCATTTT. Encoded protein: CASYPGNQPQHF. Based on the CDR3 plus reference TRBV28 and TRBJ1-5, the full variable domain is DVKVTQSSRYLVKRTGEKVFLECVQDMDHENMFWYRQDPGLGLRLIYFSYDVKMKEKGDIPEGYSVSREKKERFSLILESASTNQTSMYLCASYPGNQPQHFGDGTRLSIL.

The V and J genes are TRBV4-1 and TRBJ1-1, with 9 positions matching TRBD1. The CDR3 has 13 residues. The junction had 2 bases not matched to a gene; V was cut back by 5 bases and J by 4 bases. Germline CDR1 is MGHRA and CDR2 is YSYEKL. The CDR3 DNA sequence: TGCGCCAGCAGCGGGACAGGGAGCACTGAAGCTTTCTTT. Translated, it gives CASSGTGSTEAFF.

This clone was counted a few times. V gene TRBV27 combines with J gene TRBJ1-3, with 8 nucleotides matching TRBD1. Germline CDR1 MNHEY, CDR2 SMNVEV (reference sequence). The length of the CDR3 is 15 residues. V was clipped by 5 bases and J by 3 bases; unmatched bases: 6. The CDR3 DNA reads as TGTGCCAGCAGTCCTCAGGGGGCGCGTGGAAACACCATATATTTT. The encoded protein is CASSPQGARGNTIYF.

V and J are TRBV6-1 and TRBJ2-1, with TRBD2 as a possible D gene (5 bases). This CDR3 contains 11 residues. Trimming left V 6 bases short and J 10 bases short, with 10 bases between. CDR1 MNHNS and CDR2 SASEGT come from the germline V gene. CDR3 protein: CASSPSGEQFF. The CDR3 nucleotides are TGTGCCAGCAGCCCCTCGGGGGAGCAGTTCTTC.

The chain carries TRBV4-3 and TRBJ1-1; tentative D call: TRBD1 (5 bases). Trimming took 3 bases from V and 4 from J, leaving 15 bases between them. From germline, CDR1 is LGHNA and CDR2 YSLEER. CDR3 length: 15 amino acids. Here the CDR3 reads CASSHSGLSSTEAFF. The CDR3 coding sequence is TGCGCCAGCAGCCATTCAGGGTTAAGTAGCACTGAAGCTTTCTTT.

The genes are TRBV6-1 and TRBJ1-4; D gene ambiguous. The CDR3 covers 13 residues. The germline gives CDR1 MNHNS, CDR2 SASEGT. The V end was cut by 7 bases, the J end by 8 bases, with 14 bases between. The CDR3 sequence: CASTFPLGEKLFF. DNA for the CDR3: TGTGCCAGCACCTTCCCCTTGGGCGAAAAACTGTTTTTT.

This rearrangement joins TRBV19 to TRBJ2-1, with D perhaps matching TRBD2 (5 bases). V was pared by 5 bases and J by 8 bases, with 13 bases between. Germline CDR1 is LNHDA and CDR2 is SQIVND (reference sequence). This CDR3 comprises 13 residues. The CDR3 sequence is CASSPRTRDEQFF. As DNA, the CDR3 is TGTGCCAGTAGTCCGAGGACTCGAGATGAGCAGTTCTTC.

The rearrangement joins TRBV7-6 to TRBJ1-5; D remains unclear. In germline, CDR1 is SGHVS, CDR2 FNYEAQ. The CDR3 runs to 14 residues. V was clipped by 0 bases and J by 5 bases, with 8 bases between them. In DNA form, the CDR3 reads TGTGCCAGCAGCTTAGCAGAATCCGATCAGCCCCAGCATTTT. This encodes CASSLAESDQPQHF.

The chain joins TRBV2 to TRBJ2-1; D gene uncertain. This CDR3 spans 11 amino acids. From germline, CDR1 is SNHLY and CDR2 FYNNEI. The V end was cut by 4 bases, the J end by 8 bases, with 6 bases between. In DNA, the CDR3 is TGTGCCAGCAGTGGGCCCGATGAGCAGTTCTTC. It encodes CASSGPDEQFF.

The chain is built from TRBV5-1 and TRBJ1-2, with D possibly TRBD1 on 6 matching bases. The CDR3 extends over 14 amino acids. Trimming shortened V by 6 bases and J by 2 bases, and 14 bases separated the two germline ends. In germline, CDR1 is SGHRS, CDR2 YFSETQ. CDR3 sequence: CASTSGGRNYGYTF. The DNA of the CDR3 is TGCGCCAGCACCTCCGGGGGCCGGAACTATGGCTACACCTTC.

CDR3 amino acids: CASSSPKARDAQETQYF. The CDR3, as DNA: TGTGCCAGCAGCTCACCAAAAGCCAGGGATGCACAAGAGACCCAGTACTTC. This chain joins TRBV7-9 and TRBJ2-5; D might be TRBD1 (5 bases). This CDR3 region has 17 residues. Germline CDR1 SEHNR, CDR2 FQNEAQ (reference sequence). Trimming stripped 4 bases from V and 2 bases from J, with 20 bases between.

V gene TRBV7-9 combines with J gene TRBJ2-3; 7 positions match TRBD2. This CDR3 has 15 residues. CDR1 SEHNR and CDR2 FQNEAQ come from the germline V gene (reference sequence). Losses at the gene ends were 7 bases for V and 5 bases for J; bases not matched to a gene: 12. The CDR3 nucleotides are TGTGCCAGCACCAAAGATGTGGGAGGGCTAGATACGCAGTATTTT. As protein: CASTKDVGGLDTQYF.

The chain is built from TRBV19 and TRBJ2-1, with D perhaps assigned TRBD1 or TRBD2 (5 bases each). Trimming pared 5 bases from V and 6 bases from J, leaving 14 bases between. CDR3 size: 14 residues. Germline assignment: CDR1 LNHDA and CDR2 SQIVND (reference sequence). The CDR3 protein is CASSWGSVPNEQFF. The CDR3 nucleotides read TGTGCCAGTAGTTGGGGGAGTGTCCCCAATGAGCAGTTCTTC.

This chain uses TRBV6-1 with TRBJ1-5; 8 bases line up with TRBD1. V shed 5 bases and J 6 bases; nucleotides not matched to a gene: 3. The germline CDR1 and CDR2 sequences are MNHNS and SASEGT. CDR3 length: 13 residues. The CDR3 DNA is TGTGCCAGCAGTCAAGACAGGGGTCAGCCCCAGCATTTT. It encodes CASSQDRGQPQHF.

V usage is TRBV7-2 and J usage is TRBJ1-1; a weak D match, TRBD1 (6 bases). The germline CDR1 and CDR2 sequences are SGHTA and FQGNSA. This CDR3 comprises 15 residues. The V gene lost 4 bases and the J gene lost 3 bases, with 15 bases spanning the gap. The CDR3 bases are TGTGCCAGCAGCTCCTATACAGGGAGGGACACTGAAGCTTTCTTT. Translation: CASSSYTGRDTEAFF.

This chain connects TRBV5-4 to TRBJ2-5; no reliable D call. The V gene's germline CDR1 is SGHNT and CDR2 YYREEE (reference sequence). Trimming took off 3 bases at V and 0 bases at J, with 3 bases between the two ends. The CDR3 is made up of 12 amino acids. The CDR3 DNA follows: TGTGCCAGCAGCTCGTACCAAGAGACCCAGTACTTC. Translation gives CASSSYQETQYF.

The genes are TRBV18 and TRBJ2-1; 10 bases are shared with TRBD1. This CDR3 has 17 residues. The ends lost 3 bases at V and 9 bases at J; junction bases unmatched: 14. Germline CDR1 is KGHSH and CDR2 is LQKENI. This chain's CDR3 is CASSPLGQGVLLGEQFF. CDR3 DNA sequence: TGTGCCAGCTCACCTCTCGGACAGGGGGTTCTGCTTGGTGAGCAGTTCTTC.

The rearrangement uses TRBV6-1 and TRBJ2-3; no reliable D call. V gave up 3 bases and J gave up 4 bases, with 8 bases separating them. The CDR3 totals 13 residues. Germline values: CDR1 MNHNS, CDR2 SASEGT. In DNA form, the CDR3 reads TGTGCCAGCAGTGACCCGGGCCCAGATACGCAGTATTTT. Translated: CASSDPGPDTQYF.

J is TRBJ1-5 and V is TRBV29-1; TRBD1 matches 7 bases. This CDR3 spans 15 amino acids. Germline trimming cut 6 bases from V and 0 bases from J; bases unmatched to any gene: 8. CDR1 and CDR2 from the germline V gene are SQVTM and ANQGSEA. CDR3 in DNA: TGCAGCGTGGCCCAGGGGGGAGATAGCAATCAGCCCCAGCATTTT. Translated: CSVAQGGDSNQPQHF.

The chain is built from TRBV29-1 and TRBJ2-5, with 9 nucleotides matching TRBD1. The J call may be incorrect, as the DNA end agrees better with TRBJ2-7. Per the germline V gene, CDR1 is SQVTM and CDR2 is ANQGSEA. This CDR3 contains 13 residues. Written as DNA, the CDR3 is TGCAGCGCGGGGACAGGGACAGGCGGCGAGCAGTACTTC. Translated: CSAGTGTGGEQYF.

This clone was recorded once. The rearrangement uses TRBV4-2 and TRBJ1-4, with no clear D. The CDR3 consists of 18 residues. Per the germline V gene, CDR1 is LGHNA and CDR2 is YNFKEQ. The V end lost 2 bases, the J end lost 3 bases, and 19 bases lay between the germline ends. The CDR3 sequence is CASSQLALGAGPNEKLFF. CDR3 sequence (DNA): TGTGCCAGCAGCCAATTGGCACTAGGAGCGGGCCCTAATGAAAAACTGTTTTTT.

This clone was seen a handful of times. The chain joins TRBV2 to TRBJ2-5; D is unclear. The germline V gene has CDR1 SNHLY and CDR2 FYNNEI. The CDR3 covers 14 residues. Deletions cut 6 bases from V and 4 bases from J, with 15 bases between. This CDR3 is CASSETQAPETQYF. The DNA for the CDR3 is TGTGCCAGCAGCGAGACTCAGGCCCCAGAGACCCAGTACTTC.

V usage is TRBV7-9 and J usage is TRBJ1-1; tentative D call: TRBD1 (5 bases). There are 17 residues in the CDR3. Trimming stripped 1 base from V and 6 bases from J, with 21 bases between. Per germline, CDR1 SEHNR and CDR2 FQNEAQ (reference sequence). This CDR3 is CASSLGGVLARRAEAFF. The CDR3 DNA follows: TGTGCCAGCAGCTTAGGAGGGGTTCTCGCCCGACGCGCTGAAGCTTTCTTT.